The clone carrying this TCR beta chain was detected many times. The antigen remains undetermined. The V segment lost 0 bases and the J segment 4 bases; nucleotides outside the gene matches: 7. The CDR3 totals 18 residues. Germline values: CDR1 ENHRY, CDR2 SYGVKD. This specimen belongs to a study of T-cell memory formation after mild COVID-19. Study-level points and caveats: Chiefly within CM and EM were the contracting CD4+ clones; CD8+ ones were within EMRA.

Constant-segment primers served in 5'RACE that generated TCR alpha and TCR beta cDNA libraries bearing sample barcodes and UMIs. TCRdb fed the 5' RACE reads into MiXCR, producing one record per CDR3 protein. The sample includes tens of thousands of distinct CDR3 sequences, around 16% of them seen just once. The material sequenced was PBMCs or a T cell subset sorted from them (not recorded which). The chain recombines TRBV10-3 with TRBJ2-7; TRBD2 matches 15 bases. The receptor's source is an adult who had mild COVID-19 (a few samples of this study predate the infection). Cell type and time point are not known. In nucleotides, the CDR3 is TGTGCCATCAGTGAGTCGAGGGGGACTAGCGGGAGGCGGTACGAGCAGTACTTC. Amino acid sequence: CAISESRGTSGRRYEQYF.